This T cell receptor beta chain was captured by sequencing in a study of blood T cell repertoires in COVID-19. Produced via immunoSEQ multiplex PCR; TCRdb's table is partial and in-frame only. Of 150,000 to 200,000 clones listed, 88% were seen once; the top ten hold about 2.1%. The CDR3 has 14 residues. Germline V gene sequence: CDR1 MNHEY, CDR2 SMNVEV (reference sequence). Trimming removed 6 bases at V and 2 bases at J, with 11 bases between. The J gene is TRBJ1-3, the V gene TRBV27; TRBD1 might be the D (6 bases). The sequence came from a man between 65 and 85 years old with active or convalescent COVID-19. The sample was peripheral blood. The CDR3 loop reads CASSPAGAGNTIYF. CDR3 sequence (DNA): TGTGCCAGCAGCCCCGCAGGGGCTGGAAACACCATATATTTT.